The source of this T cell receptor beta chain is a study of response to subunit inactivated influenza vaccine. This CDR3 is built from 15 residues. Trimming took 4 bases from V and 2 from J, leaving 14 bases between them. A single record per CDR3 protein comes from TCRdb applying MiXCR to the RT-PCR reads. The repertoire holds about 480,000 distinct CDR3 sequences, 9.5% to 12% seen once, with about 12% in the top ten. This clonotype was obtained from a man aged 45-65 years who received an inactivated influenza vaccine. The genes are TRBV12-3 or TRBV12-4 and TRBJ1-2; tentatively, D is TRBD1 (5 bases). This material consisted of PBMCs from blood, taken more than 35 days after vaccination. Here the CDR3 reads CASSSELGGNYGYTF. In DNA, the CDR3 is TGTGCCAGCAGTTCCGAGTTGGGGGGGAACTATGGCTACACCTTC.